Included here is one TCR beta chain sequence, with context. Its antigen is not identified. Trimming shortened V by 6 bases and J by 1 base, and 9 bases separated the two germline ends. The germline gives CDR1 SQVTM, CDR2 ANQGSEA. This CDR3 comprises 12 residues. The entry originates in a study of cytomegalovirus exposure and HLA in healthy donors. General study results and limits: CMV serostatus was the only immune exposure information that was available. Most TCR beta V segments were productive about 87% or about 30% of the time in an earlier analysis. A missense DCLRE1C variant was associated with V- and J-gene trimming of TCR beta chains in a later analysis, and an independent cohort replicated the association. Later work associated approximately 17,000 TCR beta sequences with HLA alleles at 0.05 false discovery rate.

PCR employed 60 Vbeta and 13 Jbeta primers. Sequencing was performed with immunoSEQ multiplex PCR; in TCRdb, only in-frame clones are kept and a portion is missing. The table for this sample gives 91,000 or so clones. This TCR was recovered from a woman in her twenties or thirties in good health and CMV-seronegative. What was sequenced was PBMCs. J is TRBJ2-5 and V is TRBV29-1; D may be TRBD2 (6 bases). CDR3 DNA sequence: TGCAGCGTGAGGGACTTCCAAGAGACCCAGTACTTC. It is translated as CSVRDFQETQYF. Combining the CDR3 with reference TRBV29-1 and TRBJ2-5 gives the whole variable domain SAVISQKPSRDICQRGTSLTIQCQVDSQVTMMFWYRQQPGQSLTLIATANQGSEATYESGFVIDKFPISRPNLTFSTLTVSNMSPEDSSIYLCSVRDFQETQYFGPGTRLLVL.